This T cell receptor (beta chain) appears in the sequencing data of a study of a mutant IDH1 vaccine in newly diagnosed glioma listed by TCRdb under 2021. A note on the overall study: Eight vaccinations were administered to patients in weeks 1, 3, 5, 7, 11, 15, 19 and 23, corresponding to visits V03 through V10. Peripheral blood was collected at six visits: V03 (baseline), V05, V07, V10, V12 and V13. Vaccination started 4-6 weeks after radiotherapy alone, or was given together with temozolomide cycles in the groups whose treatment included chemotherapy. For exploratory analyses, fewer than 30 treated patients had longitudinal TCRB deep sequencing done wherever samples were available. The approximately 33 treated patients were roughly 60% male and around 40% female, with a mean age of approximately 40 years. Prior to enrollment, patients had been given standard therapy consisting of radiotherapy alone, temozolomide alone, or radiochemotherapy with temozolomide, with the combination given to most patients. On the study overall, not on this receptor specifically: Selection of PBMC samples for TCRB deep sequencing was based on availability. The authors noted that analyses of patient blood samples could not be reproduced because of sample limitations. Changes in the top peripheral T cell clonotypes picked up by TCRB sequencing did not appear to be linked to pseudoprogression. Immune responses induced by the vaccine were seen in around 94% of patients across multiple MHC alleles.

Library method: the immunoSEQ multiplex PCR assay. Following the manufacturer's protocol, the hsTCRB Kit was used to amplify rearranged TCR beta chain sequences. An Illumina MiSeq was used to sequence the TCRB libraries. The authors' pipeline ran thus. The proprietary platform of the kit vendor was used for demultiplexing, trimming and gene mapping. In TCRdb, the immuneACCESS table is reduced to in-frame sequences with V and J assigned. These tables do not hold every clone; where another copy was compared, an unresolved V gene accounts for under half, and the others remain unexplained. V, J and clone size reflect that table, while D and trimming were determined from the DNA. For this sample the table gives 40,000 or so clones, of which approximately 85% were detected only once. The ten largest make up around 1.7% of the sample. Its CDR3 holds 16 amino acids, cysteine through phenylalanine. Of the read, only the CDR3 DNA is kept; its 48 bases are in frame from base 1. V lost 1 base and J lost 6 bases; the stretch between them is 16 bases long. CDR1 and CDR2 are read off the germline V gene as MDHEN and SYDVKM.

To note about this clone: Its antigen specificity is not known. Nothing much larger sits one base from this clone, and base qualities are not available.

This specimen's time point label, interpreted: week 5, during vaccination. Each vaccine dose was 300 ug of a 20-mer mutant IDH1 peptide in Montanide, given subcutaneously with topical imiquimod. The donors had newly diagnosed IDH1-mutant astrocytomas of WHO grade 3 or 4 that showed loss of nuclear ATRX. The samples were drawn from NOA16, a multicentre, single-arm, open-label phase I trial in Germany that tested a mutant IDH1 peptide vaccine in humans for the first time. Genomic DNA for TCRB sequencing was isolated from EDTA blood with the DNeasy Blood and Tissue Kit. The chain links TRBV28 with TRBJ2-1; the D gene is possibly TRBD1, with 6 bases matching. The sequence was collected from a man in his forties or fifties with glioma. This specimen was PBMCs, taken from a glioma patient whose treatment included an IDH1 peptide vaccine. The CDR3 in this case is CASSLFRDTTRNEQFF. The DNA reads as follows: TGTGCCAGCAGTTTATTCCGGGACACAACGCGCAATGAGCAGTTCTTC.